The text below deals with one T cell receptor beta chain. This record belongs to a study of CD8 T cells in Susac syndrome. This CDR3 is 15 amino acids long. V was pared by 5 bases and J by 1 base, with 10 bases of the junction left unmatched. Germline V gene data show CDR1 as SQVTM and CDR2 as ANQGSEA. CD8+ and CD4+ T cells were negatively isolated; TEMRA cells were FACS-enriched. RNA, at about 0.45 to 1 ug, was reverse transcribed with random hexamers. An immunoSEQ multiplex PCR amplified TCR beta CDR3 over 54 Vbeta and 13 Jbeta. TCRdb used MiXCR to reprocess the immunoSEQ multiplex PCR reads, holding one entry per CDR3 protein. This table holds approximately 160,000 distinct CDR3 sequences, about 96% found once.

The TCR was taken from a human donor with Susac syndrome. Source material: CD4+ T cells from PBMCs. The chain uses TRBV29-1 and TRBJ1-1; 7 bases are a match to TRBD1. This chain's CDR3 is CSVHRDSLRNTEAFF. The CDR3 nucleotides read TGCAGCGTTCACCGGGACAGCCTTCGGAACACTGAAGCTTTCTTT.